This T cell receptor beta chain was identified in a study of T cell responses to AZD1222 COVID-19 vaccine. With respect to this clone: The antigen is not known.

Germline CDR1 SGHTA, CDR2 FQGNSA. The CDR3 is 15 residues long. Trimming took 1 base from V and 3 from J, leaving 12 bases between them. The repertoire was sequenced with immunoSEQ multiplex PCR; TCRdb's copy has only in-frame clones and lacks some. Here the sample spans about 130,000 clones, about 89% being singletons. Study-level findings and limits: Spike was spanned by vaccine-associated CD4 TCRs, which were dominant at 160-218 and 743-854. Clonal diversity was possibly underestimated; the donors were predominantly white British and more often female. Per reports, nearly half of all spike-specific TCRs target regions that are unmutated in variants.

The chain couples TRBV7-2 to TRBJ1-2; D uncertain. This sequence was found in an adult in good health. The sequencing here drew on peripheral blood, taken on day 0 of AZD1222 vaccination. As DNA, the CDR3 is TGTGCCAGCAGCTTAGTATCGGAGGGCGACTATGGCTACACCTTC. Translating it yields CASSLVSEGDYGYTF. The full variable domain, in which reference TRBV7-2 and TRBJ1-2 provide the parts outside the CDR3, is GAGVSQSPSNKVTEKGKDVELRCDPISGHTALYWYRQSLGQGLEFLIYFQGNSAPDKSGLPSDRFSAERTGGSVSTLTIQRTQQEDSAVYLCASSLVSEGDYGYTFGSGTRLTVV.